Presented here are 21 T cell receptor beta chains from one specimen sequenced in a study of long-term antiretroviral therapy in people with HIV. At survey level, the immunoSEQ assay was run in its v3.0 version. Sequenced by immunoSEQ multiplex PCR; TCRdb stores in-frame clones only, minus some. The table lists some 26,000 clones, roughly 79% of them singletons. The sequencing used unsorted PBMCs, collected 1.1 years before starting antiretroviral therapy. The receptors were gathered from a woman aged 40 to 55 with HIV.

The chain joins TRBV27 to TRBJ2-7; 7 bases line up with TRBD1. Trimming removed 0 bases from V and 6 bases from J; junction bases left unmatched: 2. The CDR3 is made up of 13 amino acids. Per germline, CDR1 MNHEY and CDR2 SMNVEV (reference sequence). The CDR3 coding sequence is TGTGCCAGCAGTTTATCCTCAGGGGGCGAGCAGTACTTC. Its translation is CASSLSSGGEQYF.

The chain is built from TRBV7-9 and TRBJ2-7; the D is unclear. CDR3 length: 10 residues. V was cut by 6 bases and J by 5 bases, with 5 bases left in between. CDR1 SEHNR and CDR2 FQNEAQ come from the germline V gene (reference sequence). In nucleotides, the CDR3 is TGTGCCAGCAGTGTCGACGAGCAGTACTTC. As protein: CASSVDEQYF.

CDR3 nucleotide sequence: TGTGCCAGTAGTCTTCGGGGAAGCACAGATACGCAGTATTTT. Its protein is CASSLRGSTDTQYF. The chain employs TRBV19 and TRBJ2-3, with D tentatively TRBD2 (5 bases). V lost 5 bases and J 0 bases, leaving 9 bases between the germline ends. CDR1 is LNHDA and CDR2 is SQIVND in the germline V gene (reference sequence). CDR3 length: 14 amino acids. The full variable domain, with the rest looked up from reference TRBV19 and TRBJ2-3, is DGGITQSPKYLFRKEGQNVTLSCEQNLNHDAMYWYRQDPGQGLRLIYYSQIVNDFQKGDIAEGYSVSREKKESFPLTVTSAQKNPTAFYLCASSLRGSTDTQYFGPGTRLTVL.

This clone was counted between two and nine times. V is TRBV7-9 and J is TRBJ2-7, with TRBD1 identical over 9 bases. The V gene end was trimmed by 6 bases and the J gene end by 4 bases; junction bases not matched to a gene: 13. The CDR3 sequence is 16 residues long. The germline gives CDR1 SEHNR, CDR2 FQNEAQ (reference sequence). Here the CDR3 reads CASSSGLGTGLYEQYF. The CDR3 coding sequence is TGTGCCAGCAGTTCGGGGTTAGGGACAGGGTTATACGAGCAGTACTTC.

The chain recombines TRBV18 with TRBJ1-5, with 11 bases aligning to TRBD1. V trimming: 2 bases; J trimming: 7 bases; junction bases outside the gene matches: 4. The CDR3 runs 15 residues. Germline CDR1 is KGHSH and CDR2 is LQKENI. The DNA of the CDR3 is TGTGCCAGCTCACCAAGGACAGGGGGCGCGCAGCCCCAGCATTTT. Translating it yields CASSPRTGGAQPQHF.

In DNA form, the CDR3 reads TGTGCCAGCACCACCGGGACTAGCGGGAGTTCCTACAATGAGCAGTTCTTC. This translates into CASTTGTSGSSYNEQFF. V gene TRBV7-9 combines with J gene TRBJ2-1; 14 bases are a match to TRBD2. The CDR3 totals 17 residues. The germline CDR1 and CDR2 sequences are SEHNR and FQNEAQ (reference sequence). With V trimmed by 7 bases and J by 1 base, 6 bases remained unmatched.

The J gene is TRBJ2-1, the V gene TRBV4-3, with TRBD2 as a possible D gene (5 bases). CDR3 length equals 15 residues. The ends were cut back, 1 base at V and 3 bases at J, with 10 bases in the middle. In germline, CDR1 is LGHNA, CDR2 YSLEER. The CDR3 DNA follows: TGCGCCAGCAGCCAAGGGGTAGACTACTACAATGAGCAGTTCTTC. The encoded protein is CASSQGVDYYNEQFF.

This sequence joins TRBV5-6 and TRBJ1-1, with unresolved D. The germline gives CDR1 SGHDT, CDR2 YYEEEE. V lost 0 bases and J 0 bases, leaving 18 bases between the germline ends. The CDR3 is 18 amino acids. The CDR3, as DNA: TGTGCCAGCAGCTTGGCCGTTCGAATTGCGCCTTTGAACACTGAAGCTTTCTTT. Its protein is CASSLAVRIAPLNTEAFF.

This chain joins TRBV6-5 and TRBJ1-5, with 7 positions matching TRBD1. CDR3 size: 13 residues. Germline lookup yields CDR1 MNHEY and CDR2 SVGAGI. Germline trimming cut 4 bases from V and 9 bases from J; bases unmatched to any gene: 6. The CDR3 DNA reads TGTGCCAGCAGTTCCTTCGGACAGGCGCCCCAGCATTTT. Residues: CASSSFGQAPQHF.

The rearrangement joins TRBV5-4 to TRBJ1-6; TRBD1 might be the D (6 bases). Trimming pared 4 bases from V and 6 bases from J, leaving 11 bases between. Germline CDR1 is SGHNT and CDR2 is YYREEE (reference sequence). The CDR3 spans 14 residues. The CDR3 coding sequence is TGTGCCAGCAGCCAGGGGTTGGGTAATTCACCCCTCCACTTT. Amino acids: CASSQGLGNSPLHF.

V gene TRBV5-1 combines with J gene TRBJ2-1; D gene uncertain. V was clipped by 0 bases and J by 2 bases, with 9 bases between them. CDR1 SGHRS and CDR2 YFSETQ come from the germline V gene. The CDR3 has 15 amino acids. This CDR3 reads CASSLDWVPYNEQFF. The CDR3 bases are TGCGCCAGCAGCTTGGATTGGGTGCCCTACAATGAGCAGTTCTTC.

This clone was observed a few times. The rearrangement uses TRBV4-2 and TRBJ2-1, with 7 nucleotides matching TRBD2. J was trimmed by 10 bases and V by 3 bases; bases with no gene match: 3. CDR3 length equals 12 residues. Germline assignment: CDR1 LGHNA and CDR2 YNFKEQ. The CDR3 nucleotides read TGTGCCAGCAGCCACCAGCGGGGAGAGCAGTTCTTC. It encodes CASSHQRGEQFF.

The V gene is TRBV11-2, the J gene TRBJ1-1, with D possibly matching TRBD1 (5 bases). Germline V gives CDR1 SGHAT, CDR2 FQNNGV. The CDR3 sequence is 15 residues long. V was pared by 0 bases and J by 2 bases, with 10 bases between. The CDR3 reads CASSLDRRENTEAFF. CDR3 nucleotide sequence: TGTGCCAGCAGCTTAGATCGCAGGGAAAACACTGAAGCTTTCTTT.

In DNA, the CDR3 is TGTGCCAGCAGTTCGAACACAGGGTTGAACACTGAAGCTTTCTTT. Its translation: CASSSNTGLNTEAFF. V and J are TRBV27 and TRBJ1-1; a weak D match, TRBD1 (6 bases). Germline-derived CDR1 and CDR2 are MNHEY and SMNVEV (reference sequence). Trimming removed 4 bases at V and 0 bases at J, with 12 bases between. This CDR3 has 15 amino acids.

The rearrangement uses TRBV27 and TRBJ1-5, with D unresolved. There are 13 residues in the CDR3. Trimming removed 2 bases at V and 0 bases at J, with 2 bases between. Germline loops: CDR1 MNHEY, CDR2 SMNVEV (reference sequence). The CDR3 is CASSLSSNQPQHF. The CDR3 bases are TGTGCCAGCAGTTTAAGTAGCAATCAGCCCCAGCATTTT.

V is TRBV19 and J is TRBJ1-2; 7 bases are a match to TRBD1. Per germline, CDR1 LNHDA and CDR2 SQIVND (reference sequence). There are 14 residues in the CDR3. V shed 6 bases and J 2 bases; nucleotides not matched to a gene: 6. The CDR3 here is CASRETGRNYGYTF. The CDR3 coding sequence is TGTGCCAGTAGGGAGACAGGGAGGAACTATGGCTACACCTTC.

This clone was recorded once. CDR3 sequence (DNA): TGTGCCAGCAGTTTATACACGGGAGGGTCTTCAGATACGCAGTATTTT. It codes for CASSLYTGGSSDTQYF. The V call is TRBV27, the J call TRBJ2-3, with 8 bases matching TRBD2. There are 16 residues in the CDR3. J gave up 4 bases and V 1 base, and 7 bases lay outside the gene matches. CDR1 and CDR2 (germline): MNHEY, SMNVEV (reference sequence).

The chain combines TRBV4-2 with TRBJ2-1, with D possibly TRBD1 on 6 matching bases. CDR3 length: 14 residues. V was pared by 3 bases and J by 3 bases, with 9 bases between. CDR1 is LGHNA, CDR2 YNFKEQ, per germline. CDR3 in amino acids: CASSHPDSYNEQFF. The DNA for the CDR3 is TGTGCCAGCAGCCACCCGGACAGCTACAATGAGCAGTTCTTC.

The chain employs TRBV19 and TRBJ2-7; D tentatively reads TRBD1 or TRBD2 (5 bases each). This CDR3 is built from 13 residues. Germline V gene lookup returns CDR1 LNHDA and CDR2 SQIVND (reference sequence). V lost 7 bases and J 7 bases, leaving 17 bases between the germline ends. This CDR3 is CASTPSGGGEQYF. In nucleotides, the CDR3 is TGTGCCAGTACTCCCTCCGGTGGGGGAGAGCAGTACTTC.

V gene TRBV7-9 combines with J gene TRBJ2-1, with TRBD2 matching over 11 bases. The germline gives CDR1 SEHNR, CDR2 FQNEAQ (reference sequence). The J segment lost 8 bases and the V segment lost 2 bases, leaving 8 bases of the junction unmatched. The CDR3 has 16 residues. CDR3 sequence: CASSLLATSGNHEQFF. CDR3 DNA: TGTGCCAGCAGCTTATTGGCGACTAGCGGGAACCATGAGCAGTTCTTC.

CDR3 in amino acids: CASRYGQGSRSFF. The CDR3 nucleotides read TGTGCCAGCAGATACGGACAGGGGTCGAGGTCGTTCTTC. The genes are TRBV2 and TRBJ2-1; 9 bases match TRBD1. V lost 6 bases, J lost 15 bases, and 12 bases stayed unmatched. CDR3 length: 13 amino acids. CDR1 is SNHLY, CDR2 FYNNEI, per germline. The full variable domain, completed using reference TRBV2 and TRBJ2-1, is EPEVTQTPSHQVTQMGQEVILRCVPISNHLYFYWYRQILGQKVEFLVSFYNNEISEKSEIFDDQFSVERPDGSNFTLKIRSTKLEDSAMYFCASRYGQGSRSFFGPGTRLTVL.